This TCR beta chain stems from a study of OX40 agonist ivuxolimab in advanced cancers. Turning to the study itself: Ivuxolimab doses were 0.01, 0.1, 0.3, 1.5, 3 or 10 mg/kg every 2 weeks. A partial response was reached by three patients: one with hepatocellular carcinoma and two with cutaneous melanoma.

The study sampled blood at baseline, cycle 4 day 1, and cycle 7 day 1. Measured with immunoSEQ multiplex PCR; TCRdb has only the in-frame clones, and not every one. The sample shows tens of thousands of clones, approximately 75% of them seen only once. The sequencing here drew on CD4+ or CD8+ T cells sorted from blood, taken in a trial of the OX40 agonist ivuxolimab. The TCR originated in an adult with an advanced solid tumor such as melanoma, head and neck, liver or kidney cancer.

In DNA, the CDR3 is TGTGCCAGCAGAGCCCCGGGACAGGGGATCTATGGCTACACCTTC. It codes for CASRAPGQGIYGYTF. This chain joins TRBV9 and TRBJ1-2; 10 nucleotides align to TRBD1. The germline gives CDR1 SGDLS, CDR2 YYNGEE. With 5 bases clipped from V and 4 bases from J, the junction kept 8 bases outside the gene matches. This CDR3 has 15 residues.